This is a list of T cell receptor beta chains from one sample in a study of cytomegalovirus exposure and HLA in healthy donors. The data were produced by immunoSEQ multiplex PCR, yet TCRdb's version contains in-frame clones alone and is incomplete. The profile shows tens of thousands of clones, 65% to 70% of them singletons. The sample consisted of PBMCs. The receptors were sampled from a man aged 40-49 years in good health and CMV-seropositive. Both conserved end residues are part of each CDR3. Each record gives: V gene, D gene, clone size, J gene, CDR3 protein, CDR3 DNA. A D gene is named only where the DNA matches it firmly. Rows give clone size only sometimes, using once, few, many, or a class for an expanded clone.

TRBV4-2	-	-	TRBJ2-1	CASSSGNEQFF	TGTGCCAGCAGCTCAGGCAATGAGCAGTTCTTC
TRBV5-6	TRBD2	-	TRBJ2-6	CASTLGRGYGANVLTF	TGTGCCAGCACCCTCGGGAGGGGCTATGGGGCCAACGTCCTGACTTTC
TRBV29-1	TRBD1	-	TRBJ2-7	CSVGPGQGRQYF	TGCAGCGTTGGGCCGGGACAGGGAAGGCAGTACTTC
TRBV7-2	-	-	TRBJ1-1	CASSLEGRDTEAFF	TGTGCCAGCAGCCTTGAAGGGAGGGACACTGAAGCTTTCTTT
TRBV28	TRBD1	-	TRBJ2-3	CASSLKPGGADDTQYF	TGTGCCAGCAGTTTAAAGCCAGGGGGCGCAGACGATACGCAGTATTTT
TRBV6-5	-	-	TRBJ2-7	CASSRGQLPKDEQYF	TGTGCCAGCAGCCGAGGACAGCTACCTAAAGACGAGCAGTACTTC
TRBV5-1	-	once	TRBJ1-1	CASSGGWAGYEPMNTEAFF	TGCGCCAGCAGCGGAGGGTGGGCGGGCTATGAACCCATGAACACTGAAGCTTTCTTT
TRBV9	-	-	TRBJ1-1	CASSVAPSGDTEAFF	TGTGCCAGCAGCGTAGCACCCTCAGGGGACACTGAAGCTTTCTTT
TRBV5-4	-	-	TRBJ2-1	CASSSGAYNEQFF	TGTGCCAGCAGTTCCGGGGCCTACAATGAGCAGTTCTTC
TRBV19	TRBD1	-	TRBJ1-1	CASSRDSISSGNTEAFF	TGTGCCAGTTCCCGGGACAGTATCTCTTCTGGGAACACTGAAGCTTTCTTT
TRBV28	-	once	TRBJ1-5	CASNQASGNNQPQHF	TGTGCCAGCAATCAGGCTAGCGGGAACAATCAGCCCCAGCATTTT
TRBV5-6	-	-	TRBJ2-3	CASSLVLGGTDTQYF	TGTGCCAGCAGCTTGGTTCTCGGGGGCACAGATACGCAGTATTTT
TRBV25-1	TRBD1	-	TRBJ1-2	CASSTGASGYTF	TGTGCCAGCAGTACAGGGGCTTCTGGCTACACCTTC
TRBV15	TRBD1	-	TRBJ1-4	CATSRDGGQSEKLFF	TGTGCCACCAGCAGAGATGGGGGACAGAGTGAAAAACTGTTTTTT
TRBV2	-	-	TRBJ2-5	CASSELAGRGQETQYF	TGTGCCAGCAGTGAATTGGCAGGGCGAGGCCAAGAGACCCAGTACTTC
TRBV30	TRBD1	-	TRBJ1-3	CAWTLTGGNTIYF	TGTGCCTGGACGTTGACAGGGGGAAACACCATATATTTT
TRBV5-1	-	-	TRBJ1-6	CASSLGRDSPLHF	TGCGCCAGCAGCTTGGGCAGGGATTCACCCCTCCACTTT
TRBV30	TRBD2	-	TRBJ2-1	CAWSVFGTSGREGDNEQFF	TGTGCCTGGAGTGTATTTGGTACTAGCGGGAGAGAAGGGGACAATGAGCAGTTCTTC
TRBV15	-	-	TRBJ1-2	CATSRVGGNGYTF	TGTGCCACCAGCAGAGTGGGGGGGAATGGCTACACCTTC
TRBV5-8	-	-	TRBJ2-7	CASSLVRTSYEQYF	TGTGCCAGCAGCTTGGTCAGAACTAGCTACGAGCAGTACTTC
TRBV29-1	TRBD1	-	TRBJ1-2	CSVEWAGTGNYGYTF	TGCAGCGTTGAATGGGCCGGGACAGGGAACTATGGCTACACCTTC
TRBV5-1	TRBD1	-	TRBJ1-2	CASSWTGRDGYTF	TGCGCCAGCAGCTGGACAGGGCGGGATGGCTACACCTTC
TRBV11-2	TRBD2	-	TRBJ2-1	CASTLAGGPRRNEQFF	TGTGCCAGCACCTTAGCGGGAGGGCCAAGGAGAAATGAGCAGTTCTTC